This paragraph reports one T cell receptor beta chain. Generated by immunoSEQ multiplex PCR, the TCRdb table keeps only in-frame clones and is missing some. The sample consists of under 200,000 clones, about 88% of them appearing once. This sample is drawn from a study of blood T cell repertoires in COVID-19. Study context: The cDNA or gDNA used as material had been derived from T cells, B-cell-depleted T cells, or PBMCs.

This receptor was identified in a man aged 50-59 years who had recovered from COVID-19. What was sequenced was PBMCs or T cells enriched from blood (not recorded which).

The DNA of the CDR3 is TGTGCCAGCAGTGTCAGCGGGAACATGAACACTGAAGCTTTCTTT. It is translated as CASSVSGNMNTEAFF. The chain carries TRBV2 and TRBJ1-1, with unresolved D. CDR3 size: 15 residues. Per the germline V gene, CDR1 is SNHLY and CDR2 is FYNNEI. Trimming removed 4 bases at V and 0 bases at J, with 12 bases between.